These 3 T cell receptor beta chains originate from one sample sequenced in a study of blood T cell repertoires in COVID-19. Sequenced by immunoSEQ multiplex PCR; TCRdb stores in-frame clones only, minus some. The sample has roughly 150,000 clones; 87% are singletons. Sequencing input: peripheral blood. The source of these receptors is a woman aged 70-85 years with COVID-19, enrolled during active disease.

Here the CDR3 DNA reads TGTGCCAGCAGTTACATACAAGAAGAGACCCAGTACTTC. Its translation: CASSYIQEETQYF. The V and J genes are TRBV6-6 and TRBJ2-5, with no clear D. Deletions cut 2 bases from V and 3 bases from J, with 7 bases between. This CDR3 contains 13 residues. From germline, CDR1 is MNHNY and CDR2 SVGAGI (reference sequence).

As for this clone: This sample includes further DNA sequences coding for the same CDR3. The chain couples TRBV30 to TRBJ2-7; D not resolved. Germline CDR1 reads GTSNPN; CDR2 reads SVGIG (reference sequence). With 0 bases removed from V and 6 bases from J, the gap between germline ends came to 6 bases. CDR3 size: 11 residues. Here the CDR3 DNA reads TGTGCCTGGAGTGTGCAGGTCGAGCAGTACTTC. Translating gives CAWSVQVEQYF.

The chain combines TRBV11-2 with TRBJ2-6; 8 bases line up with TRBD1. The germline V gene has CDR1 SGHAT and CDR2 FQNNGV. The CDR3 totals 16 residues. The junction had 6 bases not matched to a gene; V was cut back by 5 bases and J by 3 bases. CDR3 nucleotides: TGTGCCAGCAGCCGGACAGGGCAAGGTGGGGCCAACGTCCTGACTTTC. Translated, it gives CASSRTGQGGANVLTF.